This T cell receptor (beta chain) was retrieved from a study of blood T cell repertoires in COVID-19. Study background: Sites in the United States, Italy and Spain provided acute and convalescent COVID-19 samples. PBMCs, B-cell-depleted T cells, or T cells were the source of the cDNA or gDNA that made up the material.

Under the authors' procedure: Amplifying reference gene primers gave estimates of nucleated cell counts. Repertoires were generated with immunoSEQ multiplex PCR, while TCRdb's copy carries only in-frame clones and drops some. That table supplies the V and J calls and clone size; D and trimming were determined from the DNA. The sample lists more than 110,000 clones, approximately 84% seen once, with around 4% in the top ten. Sequencing input: peripheral blood. The source of this sequence is a woman between 55 and 75 years old with acute or convalescent COVID-19.

The CDR3 region is CASSPQRSLLAGANVLTF. CDR3 bases: TGTGCCAGCTCACCGCAGCGGTCTCTGCTGGCTGGGGCCAACGTCCTGACTTTC. The J gene is TRBJ2-6, the V gene TRBV18; a weak D match, TRBD2 (5 bases). The CDR3 is 18 residues long. The V and J ends lost 3 bases and 2 bases respectively, with 17 bases between them. Germline V gene lookup returns CDR1 KGHSH and CDR2 LQKENI.